This T cell receptor beta chain was sequenced in a study of shared clonotypes between healthy human individuals. Naive-designated CD8 cells lacked CD45RO, were positively enriched for CCR7, and omitted terminally differentiated effector memory CD45RA+ cells. Everyone who donated was a Caucasian adult who lived in Nashville, Tennessee. CDR3 length: 16 residues. The V gene end was trimmed by 3 bases and the J gene end by 6 bases; junction bases not matched to a gene: 10. The germline V gene has CDR1 SGHRS and CDR2 YFSETQ. Data came from immunoSEQ multiplex PCR; TCRdb stores just in-frame clones and leaves some out. The sample lists around 2,100,000 clones; approximately 94% were seen once.

The sample was naive CD8+ T cells sorted from blood. The chain couples TRBV5-1 to TRBJ2-3, with 10 bases aligning to TRBD2. The receptor was derived from a young man in good health. The CDR3 reads CASSWVASGRADTQYF. CDR3 bases: TGCGCCAGCAGCTGGGTGGCGAGCGGGAGGGCCGATACGCAGTATTTT.